This T cell receptor (beta chain) came from a study of T cells after posttransplantation cyclophosphamide. In the case of this clone: Its antigen is currently unknown.

The CDR3 is 13 residues long. The ends were cut back, 5 bases at V and 1 base at J, with 6 bases in the middle. Germline loops: CDR1 MNHEY, CDR2 SVGAGI. TCRdb's copy holds only in-frame clones and misses some; the assay was immunoSEQ multiplex PCR. The data show tens of thousands of clones, about 86% seen once. Sampled 1 year posttransplant, controls received myeloablative marrow transplants, methotrexate and a calcineurin inhibitor. Overall study findings and caveats: TRB overlap between skin or GI tissue T cells and blood was limited. Donor CD8+ memory clones often dominated recipient blood repertoires at later times. TRB clonality was highly associated with recipient CMV seropositivity and reactivation.

The sequence derives from a female patient between 30 and 45 years old who received an allogeneic stem cell transplant from an unrelated donor, was CMV-positive, and had acute and chronic GVHD. Some of these T cells may belong to the graft donor. This material consisted of PBMCs, taken around 350 days after allogeneic stem cell transplant with calcineurin inhibitor and methotrexate. The chain recombines TRBV6-5 with TRBJ1-3, with D tentatively TRBD1 (6 bases). Here the CDR3 DNA reads TGTGCCAGCAGTAGGGGGTCTGGAAACACCATATATTTT. Encoded protein: CASSRGSGNTIYF.